This TCR beta chain came from a study of brain T cells in children with intractable seizures. Profiled with immunoSEQ multiplex PCR; TCRdb holds only in-frame clones, not every one. The sample includes about 350,000 clones, 85% to 95% of them seen just once. CDR3 length: 15 residues. In germline, CDR1 is SGDLS, CDR2 YYNGEE. Trimming cost V 0 bases and J 8 bases, with 17 bases left between them. Of note for this clone: What it binds is not known.

Study outcomes and limitations: Viral specificity was inferred only from CDR3 similarity; HCMV serostatus was unknown.

The time point: blood from clinic visit 5 months post-surgery; TSC patient then seizure free. Surgery cases with the highest brain T cell transcript signatures were chosen for sequencing. Before surgery, patients took at least one anti-epileptic drug. The rearrangement links TRBV9 to TRBJ1-2, with TRBD1 as a possible D gene (6 bases). The clonotype originates from a boy under two years old with tuberous sclerosis and intractable seizures. The source was peripheral blood, collected less than 6 months after surgery. CDR3 sequence: CASSVGPLGGYGYTF. CDR3 coding DNA: TGTGCCAGCAGCGTAGGTCCCTTGGGGGGCTACGGCTACACCTTC.